This T cell receptor beta chain is drawn from a study of T cells in Graves' hyperthyroidism and ophthalmopathy. Study results and limitations: Through a model of 13 V-J features, ophthalmopathy was separated from stable hyperthyroidism.

The investigators amplified TCR beta CDR3 regions from RNA transcripts. Carried out on the TCR CDR3, a first-round RT-PCR used the HTBI primer set. One entry per CDR3 protein, called by TCRdb with MiXCR from the multiplex PCR reads. The sample contains 350,000 to 400,000 distinct CDR3 sequences, under 15% of which appear only once. CDR1 is KGHSH and CDR2 is LQKENI in the germline V gene. The CDR3 has 16 residues. The trim removed 5 bases at V and 4 bases at J, leaving 10 bases unmatched. This clonotype occurred many times. What it binds is not known. The source of the PBMCs was roughly 10 ml of fresh peripheral blood.

The sequence was collected from a woman in her twenties or thirties with Graves' hyperthyroidism. The chain is built from TRBV18 and TRBJ2-7; 11 nucleotides align to TRBD2. Input material: blood. CDR3 protein: CASSTVSTSGSYEQYF. In nucleotides, the CDR3 is TGTGCCAGCTCAACGGTATCTACTAGCGGGAGTTACGAGCAGTACTTC.